This paragraph covers one T cell receptor beta chain sequence. This clone was recorded only once. Its specific antigen is unknown. Per-nucleotide qualities are absent, and no much larger clonotype sits a single base away. The immunoSEQ assay, a bias-controlled multiplex PCR with V- and J-specific primers, was used to amplify TCR beta CDR3 regions from genomic DNA. In a second PCR step, a proprietary barcode and Illumina adapter sequences were attached to the CDR3 amplicons. CDR3 libraries were sequenced on an Illumina MiSeq instrument. The original pipeline was this. Export and quality control were performed with immunoSEQ Analyzer 3.0, and downstream analyses were performed with R Bioconductor and Immunarch. Only productive rearrangements in the normalized downsampled data set were used to calculate repertoire metrics. Pathologically expanded clonotypes were defined as those larger than 5 templates in the normalized cohort. Repertoire diversity was measured with the Inverse Simpson Index. To capture all clonotypes, CMV-specificity analyses were performed on the non-normalized data set. In TCRdb, the immuneACCESS table is reduced to in-frame sequences with V and J assigned. These tables do not hold every clone; where another copy was compared, an unresolved V gene accounts for under half, and the others remain unexplained. V and J calls and clone size follow that table, whereas D and trimming were derived from the DNA. In this sample the table shows 900 to 1,200 clones, roughly 97% of which occur a single time. Clones ranked in the top ten supply roughly 15% of the sample.

Explained via the paper, the time point label denotes: 30 days after allo-HCT. Recipient blood was collected about 28 days before transplant and at days 30, 100 and 180 after transplant. Nuclei Lysis Solution was used to extract genomic DNA from fresh or cryopreserved unfractionated peripheral blood mononuclear cells. The sample belongs to a study of T cell clonotyping in hematopoietic cell transplantation (dated by TCRdb to the early 2020s). Broadly, across the study: The study collected roughly 150 blood samples from 30 to 45 consecutive transplant recipients and their related donors. Patient recruitment ran from 2015 to early 2017, and follow-up continued until late 2020 or death. On the study overall, not on this receptor specifically: Recipient TCR diversity fell after transplant, with pathologically expanded clonotypes rising progressively from day 30 to day 180. Broader posttransplant TCR repertoire diversity was predicted by donor and pretransplant recipient Inverse Simpson Index values. Recipient repertoires showed only a small fraction of overlap with donor repertoires, and over 97% appeared de novo at the given depth. The sample size was limited and the cells went unsorted, which meant the CD4 and CD8 repertoire contributions could not be told apart.

The CDR3, from cysteine to phenylalanine, totals 15 residues. The retained sequence is limited to the CDR3, 45 bases, with the frame set at the first base. V was cut back by 5 bases and J by 2 bases, leaving a gap of 12 bases between them. The germline V gene sets CDR1 to ENHRY and CDR2 to SYGVKD. Sequences were derived from PBMCs, sampled 30 days after allogeneic stem cell transplant. The chain couples TRBV10-3 to TRBJ2-2; the D region possibly corresponds to TRBD1 (6 bases align). This receptor was obtained from a male patient in his late teens or twenties who had an allogeneic stem cell transplant from a related donor, so the T cells may come from the graft donor. Some clones in this sample may be carry-over from other donors' samples. For the CDR3, the sequence is CAISYRDINTGELFF. In nucleotides, the sequence is TGTGCCATCAGTTACCGGGACATTAACACCGGGGAGCTGTTTTTT.